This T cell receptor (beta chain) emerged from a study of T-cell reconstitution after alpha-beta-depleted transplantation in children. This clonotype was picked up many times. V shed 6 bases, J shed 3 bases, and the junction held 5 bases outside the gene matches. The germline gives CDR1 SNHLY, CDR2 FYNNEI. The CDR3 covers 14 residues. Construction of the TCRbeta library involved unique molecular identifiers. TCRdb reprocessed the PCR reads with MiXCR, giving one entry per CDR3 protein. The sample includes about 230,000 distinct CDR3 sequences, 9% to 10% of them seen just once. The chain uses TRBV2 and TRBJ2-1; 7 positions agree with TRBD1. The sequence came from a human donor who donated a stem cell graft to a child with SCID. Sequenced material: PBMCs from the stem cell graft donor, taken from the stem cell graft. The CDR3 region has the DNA TGTGCCAGCAGGGGGACAGACCACTACAATGAGCAGTTCTTC. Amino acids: CASRGTDHYNEQFF. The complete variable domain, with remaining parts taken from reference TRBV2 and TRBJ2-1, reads EPEVTQTPSHQVTQMGQEVILRCVPISNHLYFYWYRQILGQKVEFLVSFYNNEISEKSEIFDDQFSVERPDGSNFTLKIRSTKLEDSAMYFCASRGTDHYNEQFFGPGTRLTVL.